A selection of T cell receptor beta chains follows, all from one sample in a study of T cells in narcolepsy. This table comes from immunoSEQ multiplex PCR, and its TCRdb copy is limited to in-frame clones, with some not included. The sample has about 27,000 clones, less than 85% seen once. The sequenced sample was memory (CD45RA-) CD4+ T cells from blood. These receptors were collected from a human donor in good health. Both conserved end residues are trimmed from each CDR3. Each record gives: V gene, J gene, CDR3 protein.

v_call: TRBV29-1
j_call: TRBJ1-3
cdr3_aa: SVWGIAGNTIY

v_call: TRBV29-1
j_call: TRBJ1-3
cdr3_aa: SVVWGSSGNTIY

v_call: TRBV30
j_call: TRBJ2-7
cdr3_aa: AWTTGIEQY

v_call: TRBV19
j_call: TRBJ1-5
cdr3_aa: ASSRRTGGLFRLNQPQH

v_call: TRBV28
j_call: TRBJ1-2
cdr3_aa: ASSPTGTGYGNYGYT

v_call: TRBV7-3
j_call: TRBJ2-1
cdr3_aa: ASSLTPGSYNEQF

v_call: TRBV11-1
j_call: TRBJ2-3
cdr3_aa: ASSFRVGTDTQY

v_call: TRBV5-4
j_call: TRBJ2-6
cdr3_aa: ASSLVRGANVLT

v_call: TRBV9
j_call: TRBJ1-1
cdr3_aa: ASSPRLGNTEAF

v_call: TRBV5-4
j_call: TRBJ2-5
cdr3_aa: ASSLPGLQETQY

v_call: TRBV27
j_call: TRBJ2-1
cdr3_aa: ASSWGGRSYNEQF

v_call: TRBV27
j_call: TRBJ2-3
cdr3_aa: ASRGQVSTDTQY

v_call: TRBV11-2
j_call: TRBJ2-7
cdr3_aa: ASSFRGHFYEQY

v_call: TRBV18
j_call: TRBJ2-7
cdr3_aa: ASSPGGLGEQY

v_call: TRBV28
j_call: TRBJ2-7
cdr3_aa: ASSWTGIDYEQY

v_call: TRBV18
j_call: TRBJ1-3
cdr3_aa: ASRLSGGDAGNTIY

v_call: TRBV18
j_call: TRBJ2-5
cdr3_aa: ASSPRTGGRETQY

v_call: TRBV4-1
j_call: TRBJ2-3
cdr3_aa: ASTRILAGGLTSTDTQY

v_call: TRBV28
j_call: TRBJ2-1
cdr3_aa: ASSSRLVAANEQF

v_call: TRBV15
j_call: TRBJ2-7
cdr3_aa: ATSRDRTGGKY

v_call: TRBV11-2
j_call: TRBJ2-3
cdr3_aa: ASSPRLAGGPSTDTQY

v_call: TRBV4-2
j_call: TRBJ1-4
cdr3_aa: ASSPGQGWNEKLF

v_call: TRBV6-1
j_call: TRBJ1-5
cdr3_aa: ASSGPTSNQPQH

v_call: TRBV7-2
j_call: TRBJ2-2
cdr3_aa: ASSLARTSGGATGELF

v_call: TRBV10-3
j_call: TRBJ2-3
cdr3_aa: AIRGESTDTQY

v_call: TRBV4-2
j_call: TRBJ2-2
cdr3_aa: ASSQDAGGFANTGELF

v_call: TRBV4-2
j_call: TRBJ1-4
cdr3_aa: ASSQTQGATNEKLF

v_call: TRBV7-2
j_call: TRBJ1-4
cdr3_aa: ASSLEVQGTATNEKLF

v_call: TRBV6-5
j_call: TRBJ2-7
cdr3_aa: ASSYILSEVSEQY

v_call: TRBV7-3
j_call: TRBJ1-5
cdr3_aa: ASSLNHNQPQH

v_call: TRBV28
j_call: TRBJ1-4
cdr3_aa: ASSTRKGIGKLF

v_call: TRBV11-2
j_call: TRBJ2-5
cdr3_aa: ASSLDSFWIQETQY

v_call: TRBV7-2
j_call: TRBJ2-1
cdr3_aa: ASSPPWAPYNEQF

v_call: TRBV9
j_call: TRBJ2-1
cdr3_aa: ASNRDHIYNEQF

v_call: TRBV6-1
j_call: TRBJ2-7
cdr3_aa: ASNPGLATTEQY

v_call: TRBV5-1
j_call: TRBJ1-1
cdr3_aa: ASSIGTDGLNTEAF

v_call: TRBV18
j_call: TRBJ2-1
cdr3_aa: ASSRTQSYNEQF

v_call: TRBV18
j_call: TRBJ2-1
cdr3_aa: ASSPRTGYNEQF

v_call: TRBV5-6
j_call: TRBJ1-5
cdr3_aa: ASSLQGINQPQH

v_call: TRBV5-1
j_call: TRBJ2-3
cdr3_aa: ASSWTSDTQY

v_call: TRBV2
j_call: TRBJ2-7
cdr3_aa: ASRRTGYEQY

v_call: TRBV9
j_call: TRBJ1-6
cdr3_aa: ASSERGSSYNSPLH

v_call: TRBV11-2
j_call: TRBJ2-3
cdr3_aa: ASSSSTSLPTQY